This T cell receptor (beta chain) was retrieved from a study of T cell clonality in common variable immunodeficiency. This clone has a handful of counts. Antigen unknown. The CDR3 end falls 3 residues outside the read, so it is completed with the germline J gene. Assay: immunoSEQ multiplex PCR; the TCRdb copy retains only in-frame clones and omits some. The sample presents fewer than 30,000 clones, none singletons. Deletions cut 6 bases from V and 6 bases from J, with 12 bases between. The germline gives CDR1 DFQATT, CDR2 SNEGSKA (reference sequence). This CDR3 spans 13 amino acids. General study findings and limits: Fewer deletions and N-nucleotide insertions were reportedly seen in common variable immunodeficiency TCR beta sequences. What drives increased CVID clonality needs T cell subpopulation sequencing. Shared TCRbeta clones were fewer between CVID subjects than controls.

Donors gave roughly 5 to 8.5 ml heparinized peripheral whole blood. J is TRBJ1-6 and V is TRBV20-1, with D maybe TRBD1 (5 bases). Sequenced material: peripheral blood mononuclear cells. This receptor was obtained from a human donor with common variable immunodeficiency. CDR3 region: CSARESPNSPLHF. The CDR3 DNA, read in part, is TGCAGTGCCAGGGAGAGTCCTAATTCACCC.